Sequencing of this T cell receptor (beta chain) was carried out in a study of shared clonotypes between healthy human individuals. Turning to the study itself: Every donor yielded three CD4 naive, three CD4 memory, two CD8 naive and one CD8 memory plate.

Donors were Caucasian adults residing in Nashville, Tennessee, USA. Measured with immunoSEQ multiplex PCR; TCRdb has only the in-frame clones, and not every one. The sample has approximately 500,000 clones, 90% to 96% seen once. The germline CDR1 and CDR2 sequences are SGHRS and YFSETQ. This CDR3 comprises 14 residues. Source material: naive CD4+ T cells sorted from blood. Indicated subset: CD45RA+ positively selected. This sequence originates from a woman in her twenties or thirties in good health. The chain combines TRBV5-1 with TRBJ2-5, with D possibly TRBD1 on 6 matching bases. The J call is uncertain, as TRBJ2-7 better fits the DNA end. The CDR3 DNA sequence: TGCGCCAGCAGCTTTACAGGGCGGACCTACGAGCAGTACTTC. Its translation: CASSFTGRTYEQYF.